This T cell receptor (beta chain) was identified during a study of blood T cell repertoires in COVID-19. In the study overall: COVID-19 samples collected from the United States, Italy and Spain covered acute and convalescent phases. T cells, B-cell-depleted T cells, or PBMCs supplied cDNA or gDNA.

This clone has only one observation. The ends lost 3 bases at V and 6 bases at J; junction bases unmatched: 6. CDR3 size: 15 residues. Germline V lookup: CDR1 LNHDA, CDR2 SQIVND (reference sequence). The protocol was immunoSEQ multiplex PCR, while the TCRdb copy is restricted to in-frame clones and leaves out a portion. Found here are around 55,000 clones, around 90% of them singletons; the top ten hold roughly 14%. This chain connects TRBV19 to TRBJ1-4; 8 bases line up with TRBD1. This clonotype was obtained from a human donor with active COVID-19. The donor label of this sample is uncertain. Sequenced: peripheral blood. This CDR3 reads CASSIRTGHYEKLFF. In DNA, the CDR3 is TGTGCCAGTAGTATTCGGACAGGGCATTATGAAAAACTGTTTTTT.